Described below is a single TCR beta chain sequence and its context. Study processing details: Using reference gene primer amplification, nucleated cell counts were estimated. Produced via immunoSEQ multiplex PCR; TCRdb's table is partial and in-frame only. V and J calls plus clone size are reproduced from that table; the DNA served to infer D and trimming. The profile shows approximately 74,000 clones, over 75% of them singletons. This sample stems from a study of blood T cell repertoires in COVID-19. Turning to the study itself: Specimens from acute and convalescent COVID-19 originated in the United States, Italy and Spain. Sources were T cells, B-cell-depleted T cells, or PBMCs; the material itself was cDNA or gDNA.

Per germline, CDR1 SGHTA and CDR2 FQGNSA. Trimming cost V 4 bases and J 6 bases; bases outside gene matches: 10. The CDR3 is 15 amino acids. This clonotype was sampled from an older man with acute or convalescent COVID-19. Sequencing was performed on peripheral blood. The chain recombines TRBV7-2 with TRBJ2-7; 9 bases align to TRBD2. CDR3 protein: CASSSTPGLAFEQYF. CDR3 in DNA: TGTGCCAGCAGCTCCACCCCGGGACTAGCCTTCGAGCAGTACTTC.